What follows are 32 T cell receptor beta chains derived from one specimen sequenced in a study of blood T cell repertoires in COVID-19. Using immunoSEQ multiplex PCR, the repertoire was profiled, and TCRdb retains in-frame clones only, with some absent. The data show 150,000 to 200,000 clones, approximately 77% seen once. Sequenced sample: peripheral blood. These receptors all stem from a woman of 80 years or more with active or convalescent COVID-19.

J is TRBJ2-3 and V is TRBV5-1; 8 bases agree with TRBD1. Germline V gene lookup returns CDR1 SGHRS and CDR2 YFSETQ. The CDR3 has 16 amino acids. V dropped 0 bases and J dropped 4; count of bases not matched to a gene: 7. CDR3 in DNA: TGCGCCAGCAGCTTGGATGGCAGGGGGCGGCCAGATACGCAGTATTTT. Protein: CASSLDGRGRPDTQYF.

The rearrangement links TRBV18 to TRBJ1-4; 9 nucleotides line up with TRBD1. The CDR3 sequence is 15 residues long. Germline-derived CDR1 and CDR2 are KGHSH and LQKENI. J was trimmed by 0 bases and V by 7 bases; bases with no gene match: 3. CDR3: CASFRQGATNEKLFF. Written as DNA, the CDR3 is TGTGCCAGCTTTCGACAGGGGGCAACTAATGAAAAACTGTTTTTT.

The chain joins TRBV2 to TRBJ1-6, with D possibly TRBD1 on 5 matching bases. Germline V lookup: CDR1 SNHLY, CDR2 FYNNEI. The CDR3 is made up of 22 amino acids. V lost 2 bases, J lost 0 bases, and 26 bases lay in between. CDR3 DNA sequence: TGTGCCAGCAGTGAATTAAGGGTCGTTGCAGGGCGAAATAGCTCCTATAATTCACCCCTCCACTTT. Protein sequence: CASSELRVVAGRNSSYNSPLHF.

J is TRBJ1-3 and V is TRBV28; D gene uncertain. Per germline, CDR1 MDHEN and CDR2 SYDVKM. Trimming took off 7 bases at V and 0 bases at J, with 4 bases between the two ends. This CDR3 comprises 12 residues. The CDR3 reads CASTYSGNTIYF. The CDR3 DNA sequence: TGTGCCAGCACGTACTCTGGAAACACCATATATTTT.

There are a few counts of this clone. The J gene is TRBJ2-1, the V gene TRBV6-5; a weak D match, TRBD2 (6 bases). V was cut by 7 bases and J by 5 bases, with 12 bases left in between. CDR1 and CDR2 (germline): MNHEY, SVGAGI. This CDR3 has 13 amino acids. CDR3 nucleotides: TGTGCCAGCAATGGAGGGGCGGACAATGAGCAGTTCTTC. This encodes CASNGGADNEQFF.

The rearrangement uses TRBV6-4 and TRBJ2-4; D possibly corresponds to TRBD2 (5 bases). This CDR3 region has 17 residues. Germline V gene lookup returns CDR1 MRHNA and CDR2 SNTAGT. V lost 8 bases, J lost 3 bases, and 23 bases lay in between. This CDR3 reads CASEARRQLEGKNIQYF. Here the CDR3 DNA reads TGTGCCAGCGAGGCAAGGCGACAACTAGAAGGCAAAAACATTCAGTACTTC.

The chain links TRBV19 to TRBJ2-1; TRBD2 agrees at 9 bases. This CDR3 is 14 amino acids long. Trimming cost V 5 bases and J 7 bases; bases outside gene matches: 6. CDR1 LNHDA and CDR2 SQIVND come from the germline V gene (reference sequence). The CDR3 sequence: CASSRVAGANEQFF. The DNA for the CDR3 is TGTGCCAGTAGTCGGGTAGCGGGAGCAAATGAGCAGTTCTTC.

The V gene is TRBV10-1, the J gene TRBJ2-7; D possibly corresponds to TRBD2 (5 bases). V was trimmed by 6 bases and J by 5 bases, leaving 11 bases between them. This CDR3 contains 12 residues. The germline V gene has CDR1 WNHNN and CDR2 SYGVQD (reference sequence). The CDR3 is CASSRDQHEQYF. CDR3 nucleotides: TGCGCCAGCAGCCGGGATCAACACGAGCAGTACTTC.

V is TRBV30 and J is TRBJ2-1; 7 bases align to TRBD2. Per germline, CDR1 GTSNPN and CDR2 SVGIG (reference sequence). V was pared by 6 bases and J by 0 bases, with 11 bases of the junction left unmatched. The CDR3 consists of 16 residues. This CDR3 is CACSDFGGGSYNEQFF. The CDR3 bases are TGTGCCTGTTCCGACTTTGGCGGGGGCTCCTACAATGAGCAGTTCTTC.

CDR3: CAISEWREGQDGEQFF. The CDR3 DNA reads as TGTGCCATCAGTGAGTGGCGGGAGGGCCAAGATGGGGAGCAGTTCTTC. This chain joins TRBV10-3 and TRBJ2-1; 9 nucleotides agree with TRBD2. Germline-derived CDR1 and CDR2 are ENHRY and SYGVKD. Trimming at V came to 1 base and at J to 10 bases, leaving 11 bases not matched to a gene. The CDR3 is made up of 16 amino acids.

The rearrangement joins TRBV11-1 to TRBJ2-1; tentatively, D is TRBD2 (5 bases). From germline, CDR1 is SGHAT and CDR2 FQDESV (reference sequence). Trimming took off 1 base at V and 5 bases at J, with 15 bases between the two ends. This CDR3 has 16 residues. The CDR3 reads CASSLVGGPRDNEQFF. The CDR3 DNA sequence: TGTGCCAGCAGCTTAGTCGGCGGGCCCCGGGACAATGAGCAGTTCTTC.

In its sample, this clone was seen a few times. The V and J genes are TRBV10-1 and TRBJ2-5; 9 bases map to TRBD1. V lost 1 base to trimming and J lost 5 bases; unmatched junction nucleotides: 5. Per the germline V gene, CDR1 is WNHNN and CDR2 is SYGVQD (reference sequence). This CDR3 has 15 amino acids. The CDR3 nucleotides are TGCGCCAGCAGTGAGTTGACAGGGGGACACGAGACCCAGTACTTC. This sequence encodes CASSELTGGHETQYF.

This clone was observed a single time. This chain connects TRBV4-1 to TRBJ1-1; 7 nucleotides agree with TRBD1. Germline V gene lookup returns CDR1 MGHRA and CDR2 YSYEKL. Trimming at V came to 2 bases and at J to 4 bases, leaving 7 bases not matched to a gene. CDR3 length: 15 residues. The CDR3 spells CASSQRTGFGTEAFF. In nucleotides, the CDR3 is TGCGCCAGCAGCCAACGGACAGGCTTCGGCACTGAAGCTTTCTTT.

The J gene is TRBJ2-1, the V gene TRBV5-1; 7 nucleotides agree with TRBD2. CDR3 length: 16 residues. V was pared by 4 bases and J by 0 bases, with 7 bases of the junction left unmatched. Germline V gives CDR1 SGHRS, CDR2 YFSETQ. CDR3 amino acids: CASSVAGGSSYNEQFF. Here the CDR3 DNA reads TGCGCCAGCAGCGTGGCGGGCGGGAGCTCCTACAATGAGCAGTTCTTC.

J is TRBJ2-3 and V is TRBV5-1; the match to TRBD2 covers 7 bases. Germline V gene lookup returns CDR1 SGHRS and CDR2 YFSETQ. The CDR3 has 16 amino acids. Trimming cost V 1 base and J 1 base; bases outside gene matches: 6. CDR3 in DNA: TGCGCCAGCAGCTTGTACCTAGCGGTGGGCACAGATACGCAGTATTTT. Protein product: CASSLYLAVGTDTQYF. The variable domain in full, with the rest retrieved from reference TRBV5-1 and TRBJ2-3, is KAGVTQTPRYLIKTRGQQVTLSCSPISGHRSVSWYQQTPGQGLQFLFEYFSETQRNKGNFPGRFSGRQFSNSRSEMNVSTLELGDSALYLCASSLYLAVGTDTQYFGPGTRLTVL.

In its sample, this clone was seen a few times. The same CDR3 arises from other DNA sequences in this sample as well. The chain joins TRBV5-1 to TRBJ2-1, with 10 bases identical to TRBD2. The CDR3 spans 15 residues. J was trimmed by 4 bases and V by 4 bases; bases with no gene match: 5. Germline CDR1 and CDR2: SGHRS and YFSETQ. The CDR3 region has the DNA TGCGCCAGCAGCCGAACTAGCGGGACATACAATGAGCAGTTCTTC. Encoded protein: CASSRTSGTYNEQFF. Filled out from reference TRBV5-1 and TRBJ2-1, the complete variable domain reads KAGVTQTPRYLIKTRGQQVTLSCSPISGHRSVSWYQQTPGQGLQFLFEYFSETQRNKGNFPGRFSGRQFSNSRSEMNVSTLELGDSALYLCASSRTSGTYNEQFFGPGTRLTVL.

V usage is TRBV7-3 and J usage is TRBJ2-3; TRBD2 aligns across 8 bases. The V gene end was trimmed by 1 base and the J gene end by 1 base; junction bases not matched to a gene: 4. CDR3 size: 16 residues. Germline values: CDR1 SGHTA, CDR2 FQGTGA. CDR3 bases: TGTGCCAGCAGCTTAAGAGGACTAGCAGGCACAGATACGCAGTATTTT. Amino acids: CASSLRGLAGTDTQYF.

The CDR3 reads CASRFRGEQYF. CDR3 nucleotides: TGTGCCAGCAGGTTTAGGGGCGAGCAGTACTTC. V usage is TRBV3-1 (or the pseudogene TRBV3-2) and J usage is TRBJ2-7; perhaps TRBD1 as D (5 bases). In germline, CDR1 is LGHDT, CDR2 YNNKEL (reference sequence). V lost 6 bases and J lost 6, with 9 bases in between. The CDR3 spans 11 residues.

The chain carries TRBV5-1 and TRBJ2-3; no clear D gene. Germline CDR1 reads SGHRS; CDR2 reads YFSETQ. The V end lost 2 bases, the J end lost 0 bases, and 7 bases lay between the germline ends. The CDR3 sequence is 14 residues long. This CDR3 reads CASSLESSTDTQYF. CDR3 nucleotides: TGCGCCAGCAGCTTAGAGAGTAGCACAGATACGCAGTATTTT.

This chain joins TRBV5-1 and TRBJ2-7, with a tentative D call TRBD2 (5 bases). Germline V gene lookup returns CDR1 SGHRS and CDR2 YFSETQ. This CDR3 is built from 15 residues. The ends were cut back, 4 bases at V and 3 bases at J, with 17 bases in the middle. CDR3 DNA sequence: TGCGCCAGCAGCCCCGATGGGAGTCGATACTACGAGCAGTACTTC. This gives the protein CASSPDGSRYYEQYF.

The chain couples TRBV10-1 to TRBJ1-6; TRBD1 matches at 7 bases. This CDR3 has 12 amino acids. V shed 7 bases, J shed 15 bases, and the junction held 9 bases outside the gene matches. The germline V gene has CDR1 WNHNN and CDR2 SYGVQD (reference sequence). The CDR3 loop is CASTDSGTVLHF. The CDR3 region has the DNA TGCGCCAGCACGGATTCCGGGACAGTCCTCCACTTT.

This clone came up once. The rearrangement joins TRBV19 to TRBJ1-1, with TRBD1 as a possible D gene (5 bases). This CDR3 region has 15 residues. The V gene's germline CDR1 is LNHDA and CDR2 SQIVND (reference sequence). V shed 5 bases and J shed 1 base, with 14 bases lying between them. The CDR3 DNA follows: TGTGCCAGTAGTGTCCAGGGTATCGGGAACACTGAAGCTTTCTTT. This translates into CASSVQGIGNTEAFF.

The chain joins TRBV5-1 to TRBJ2-3, with a weak D call TRBD1 (6 bases). This CDR3 has 18 amino acids. Between the trimmed V and J ends, which lost 5 bases and 2 bases, there was a span of 24 bases. Germline V gene lookup returns CDR1 SGHRS and CDR2 YFSETQ. The CDR3 reads CASSQQGGYLDSTDTQYF. The CDR3, as DNA: TGCGCCAGCAGTCAACAAGGGGGATACCTGGATTCCACAGATACGCAGTATTTT.

The chain joins TRBV7-3 to TRBJ2-3; 8 positions agree with TRBD2. V lost 5 bases and J lost 3; bases outside the gene matches: 16. This CDR3 comprises 18 residues. CDR1 is SGHTA and CDR2 is FQGTGA in the germline V gene. The chain's CDR3 is CASSPRVRAGARTDTQYF. The CDR3 nucleotides are TGTGCCAGCAGCCCCAGGGTCCGAGCGGGAGCTCGGACAGATACGCAGTATTTT.

This clone has only a few counts. Germline and junction disagree at one end, which may indicate a read error. The gene calls are TRBV10-2 and TRBJ2-3; tentatively, D is TRBD1 (7 bases). CDR1 is WSHSY and CDR2 is SAAADI in the germline V gene. This CDR3 has 15 residues. This chain's CDR3 is CASSDLDRDRAGSRF. The CDR3 bases are TGCGCCAGCAGTGATTTAGACAGGGACCGAGCGGGTTCGAGGTTT.

CDR3 region: CASSSQGQPQHF. The CDR3, as DNA: TGTGCCAGCAGTTCTCAGGGTCAGCCCCAGCATTTT. The chain carries TRBV28 and TRBJ1-5; maybe TRBD1 (5 bases). The CDR3 contains 12 residues. Trimming pared 4 bases from V and 6 bases from J, leaving 7 bases between. CDR1 is MDHEN and CDR2 is SYDVKM in the germline V gene.

This chain links TRBV7-2 with TRBJ2-7; 9 nucleotides line up with TRBD2. The CDR3 extends over 14 amino acids. Germline lookup yields CDR1 SGHTA and CDR2 FQGNSA. The ends lost 2 bases at V and 7 bases at J; junction bases unmatched: 6. The CDR3, as DNA: TGTGCCAGCAGCTTACCGGGACTAGCAGCGGAGCAGTACTTC. Protein product: CASSLPGLAAEQYF.

This clone was seen just once. The gene calls are TRBV6-5 and TRBJ2-7; D remains ambiguous. The CDR3 consists of 13 residues. Germline V lookup: CDR1 MNHEY, CDR2 SVGAGI. V lost 7 bases and J lost 3, with 13 bases in between. In nucleotides, the CDR3 is TGTGCCAGCAAGCAGACTCCATTCTACGAGCAGTACTTC. This sequence encodes CASKQTPFYEQYF.

This chain uses TRBV29-1 with TRBJ1-2; maybe TRBD1 (5 bases). V was clipped by 4 bases and J by 8 bases, with 11 bases between them. The CDR3 length is 11 residues. Germline V gene sequence: CDR1 SQVTM, CDR2 ANQGSEA. In DNA, the CDR3 is TGCAGCGTTGGCCGGCAGGGAGGCTACACCTTC. Amino acids: CSVGRQGGYTF. The complete variable domain, with remaining parts taken from reference TRBV29-1 and TRBJ1-2, reads SAVISQKPSRDICQRGTSLTIQCQVDSQVTMMFWYRQQPGQSLTLIATANQGSEATYESGFVIDKFPISRPNLTFSTLTVSNMSPEDSSIYLCSVGRQGGYTFGSGTRLTVV.

The chain uses TRBV5-1 and TRBJ2-7; 7 positions match TRBD1. Germline V gene lookup returns CDR1 SGHRS and CDR2 YFSETQ. V shed 0 bases and J 0 bases; nucleotides not matched to a gene: 3. CDR3 length: 15 residues. The CDR3 reads CASSLGGQVSYEQYF. CDR3 nucleotide sequence: TGCGCCAGCAGCTTGGGAGGACAGGTCTCCTACGAGCAGTACTTC.

The V call is TRBV5-6, the J call TRBJ2-1, with TRBD1 identical over 11 bases. CDR1 is SGHDT and CDR2 is YYEEEE in the germline V gene. The CDR3 spans 15 residues. With V trimmed by 3 bases and J by 7 bases, 6 bases remained unmatched. Here the CDR3 reads CASSSGQGAWNEQFF. The CDR3, as DNA: TGTGCCAGCAGCTCAGGACAGGGGGCTTGGAATGAGCAGTTCTTC.

This clone was detected only once. CDR3 protein: CASSFQGQGEAFF. The CDR3 bases are TGTGCCAGCAGCTTCCAGGGGCAGGGTGAAGCTTTCTTT. This rearrangement joins TRBV7-8 to TRBJ1-1, with D perhaps TRBD1 (6 bases). CDR1 SGHVS and CDR2 FQNEAQ come from the germline V gene. V lost 3 bases, J lost 7 bases, and 12 bases lay in between. This CDR3 has 13 amino acids.